This note documents a single T cell receptor beta chain sequence. The data are from a study of low-dose radiotherapy and immunotherapy resistance in tumors. Study-wide background: Daily intake of oral aspirin 300 mg by patients lasted four cycles and began on cycle 1 day 1.

Described time point: after trial treatment. Described treatment: LDRT plus nivolumab, ipilimumab, low-dose cyclophosphamide and aspirin (RACIN trial). TRAV- and TRBV-specific primers primed first-strand cDNA, covering alpha and beta chains. With a V-primer adapter and a constant-region primer, TCRs were amplified for around 20 PCR cycles. TCRdb fed the reads into MiXCR, producing one record per CDR3 protein. The sample shows about 30,000 distinct CDR3 sequences, around 50% of them seen only once. This CDR3 spans 18 amino acids. V dropped 7 bases and J dropped 0; count of bases not matched to a gene: 15. Germline assignment: CDR1 SQVTM and CDR2 ANQGSEA.

Sequenced here: PBMCs, sampled after low-dose radiotherapy plus immunotherapy. The receptor was isolated from a male donor with gallbladder cancer. The J gene is TRBJ2-6, the V gene TRBV29-1, with 7 bases aligning to TRBD2. CDR3 sequence: CSAWGGQGVGSGANVLTF. The CDR3 DNA follows: TGCAGCGCGTGGGGAGGGCAGGGCGTTGGCTCTGGGGCCAACGTCCTGACTTTC.